This TCR beta chain was recovered during a study of CD8+ T cells in alopecia areata (dated by TCRdb to the late 2010s). About the full investigation: Treated patients were enrolled in an open-label pilot trial of oral tofacitinib, 5 to 10 mg twice daily, for moderate-to-severe alopecia areata. Scalp tissue and sorted CD4+ and CD8+ peripheral blood T cells from patchy and totalis/universalis alopecia areata patients and from healthy controls were covered by human TCRbeta sequencing. Scalp clonality was compared across normal scalp (n=4), patchy alopecia areata scalp (n=8), and alopecia totalis/universalis scalp (n=8). Tofacitinib was administered for 6 to 18 months, and 6 months of follow-up off drug were then conducted to assess delayed response and recurrence. In both human patients and the C3H/HeJ mouse model, the study applied high-throughput TCRbeta sequencing to look at T cell clonal expansion in alopecia areata. TCRbeta CDR3 regions were amplified by immunoSEQ multiplex PCR using 35 Vbeta forward and 13 Jbeta reverse primers. RNA was obtained with the PAXgene miRNA kit for fixed scalp, the miRNeasy kit for PBMCs, and the RNeasy kit for mouse skin. Tofacitinib-treated patients had biopsies at baseline and at 4 and 24 weeks of treatment, with a later scalp biopsy in several patients. Findings and caveats that apply to the study as a whole: Shared TCR sequences between patients were less evident than in mice, which may be partly attributable to HLA diversity in the patient population. Unlike mouse skin, where gammadelta T cells dominate, normal human skin contains resident alphabeta T cells that get sequenced too, which complicates analysis of the scalp TCR repertoire. Compared with normal scalp, lesional scalp, particularly in alopecia totalis/universalis, had higher clonality and more expanded CD8+ clones, which suggests antigenic drive.

Libraries were constructed by the immunoSEQ multiplex PCR assay. RNA was extracted from all samples and reverse transcribed into cDNA as template for TCR sequencing. First-strand cDNA was synthesized using SuperScript III with a 2:1 mix of oligo-dT and random hexamers. A synthetic immune receptor repertoire was used to gauge amplification bias, and whatever bias remained was removed computationally. The authors' analysis ran thus. Raw reads were preprocessed to remove errors, and CDR3 was defined according to IMGT conventions as the region from the conserved cysteine to phenylalanine. To get clonality, Shannon entropy was normalized by log2 of the number of productive unique TCRs and the result was subtracted from 1. Whether scalp clones were CD4 or CD8 was inferred by matching scalp TCRbeta sequences against CD4 and CD8 repertoires sorted from blood. TCRdb holds this immuneACCESS table with in-frame rearrangements only. Some clones are missing; in checked studies, unresolved V genes explain under half, and the rest has no known cause. D and trimming come from the DNA, and the V and J calls and clone size come from that table. For this sample the table gives some 180,000 clones, of which more than 60% were detected only once. Under 2% of the sample goes to the ten largest clones.

Of note for this clone: The specificity of this receptor is unknown. No base quality information exists; no much larger clone differs at one position.

From cysteine to phenylalanine, the CDR3 is 11 amino acids long. The read is trimmed to its CDR3 DNA, 33 bases read in frame from base 1. Trimming removed 5 bases from V and 7 bases from J, leaving 6 bases between the germline ends. Sequences SGHTA (CDR1) and FQGNSA (CDR2) are obtained from the germline V gene. The time point label, read with the paper, signifies: baseline before oral tofacitinib. Lesional scalp punch biopsies and peripheral blood were collected from alopecia areata patients. PBMCs were isolated by density centrifugation and stained for CD3, CD4 and CD8, after which CD4+ and CD8+ T cells were sorted on a FACSAria.

Recombination joined TRBV7-2 with TRBJ2-1; no D segment can be confidently identified. The sequences come from CD4+ T cells sorted from blood, collected at week 0. This TCR was recovered from a human donor with alopecia areata. The CDR3 has the sequence CASSLKNEQFF. At the DNA level, the sequence is TGTGCCAGCAGCCTCAAGAATGAGCAGTTCTTC.